A selection of T cell receptor beta chains follows, all from one sample in a study of T cell clones after liver transplantation. Sequencing used immunoSEQ multiplex PCR; TCRdb keeps in-frame clones, though not all of them. The sample yields more than 95,000 clones, roughly 80% seen once. Sequenced here: CD4+ T cells from blood, sampled before liver transplant. These TCRs come from a human donor who received a liver transplant. Both conserved end residues are part of each CDR3. The order of the fields is clone size, V gene, D gene, J gene, CDR3 protein, CDR3 DNA. D genes are given only for firm matches. Some rows have no size entry. The others give once, few or many, or a class for an expanded clone.

>-|TRBV12-5|TRBD1|TRBJ2-1
CASGLRQGDNEQFF
TGTGCTAGTGGTTTGCGACAGGGGGACAATGAGCAGTTCTTC
>once|TRBV2|TRBD2|TRBJ2-7
CASRPDSGRYEQYF
TGTGCCAGCAGACCGGACTCCGGGAGGTACGAGCAGTACTTC
>-|TRBV5-5|-|TRBJ1-3
CASSETGSRNTIYF
TGTGCCAGCAGCGAAACCGGGTCGAGAAACACCATATATTTT
>few|TRBV6-6|-|TRBJ2-3
CASNKERRTDTQYF
TGTGCCAGCAACAAAGAACGCCGCACAGATACGCAGTATTTT
>once|TRBV5-6|-|TRBJ2-5
CASSLEGVKTQYF
TGTGCCAGCAGCTTGGAGGGGGTGAAGACCCAGTACTTC
>-|TRBV27|-|TRBJ2-2
CASRVWTGELFF
TGTGCCAGCAGGGTCTGGACCGGGGAGCTGTTTTTT
>-|TRBV5-1|-|TRBJ2-7
CASSLEGHAYEQYF
TGCGCCAGCAGCTTGGAAGGACATGCGTACGAGCAGTACTTC
>-|TRBV27|TRBD1|TRBJ2-3
CASRPEWDRGTDTQYF
TGTGCCAGCAGACCTGAGTGGGACAGGGGGACAGATACGCAGTATTTT
>-|TRBV10-3|-|TRBJ1-4
CAISDRANEKLFF
TGTGCCATCAGTGACAGGGCTAATGAAAAACTGTTTTTT
>-|TRBV14|-|TRBJ2-1
CASSQGFSDNEQFF
TGTGCCAGCAGCCAAGGTTTCAGCGACAATGAGCAGTTCTTC
>-|TRBV5-8|TRBD1|TRBJ1-4
CASSSGTGIEKLFF
TGTGCCAGCAGCTCCGGGACAGGGATTGAAAAACTGTTTTTT
>-|TRBV21-1|-|TRBJ2-7
CATTSGVRTSGSHEQYF
TGTGCCACCACCAGTGGGGTTAGGACTAGCGGGAGTCACGAGCAGTACTTC
>-|TRBV28|TRBD2|TRBJ2-1
CASSLRLAGVVRLFF
TGTGCCAGCAGTTTAAGACTAGCGGGAGTCGTACGGTTGTTCTTC
>-|TRBV27|-|TRBJ2-2
CASNLRGTRGMVPGELFF
TGTGCCAGCAACTTAAGGGGGACGAGGGGAATGGTACCCGGGGAGCTGTTTTTT
>-|TRBV18|TRBD1|TRBJ1-2
CASSPTGVDGYTF
TGTGCCAGCTCACCGACAGGGGTGGACGGCTACACCTTC
>-|TRBV5-1|-|TRBJ1-3
CASKGPGLISGNTIYF
TGCGCCAGCAAGGGGCCAGGGCTAATCTCTGGAAACACCATATATTTT
>-|TRBV6-6|-|TRBJ1-6
CASSTGTPYNSPLHF
TGTGCCAGCAGCACCGGGACACCTTATAATTCACCCCTCCACTTT
>-|TRBV6-1|-|TRBJ1-5
CASSLGENQPQHF
TGTGCCAGCAGTCTAGGGGAAAATCAGCCCCAGCATTTT
>-|TRBV6-6|-|TRBJ2-3
CASSYGAGGTDTQYF
TGTGCCAGCAGTTACGGGGCAGGGGGCACAGATACGCAGTATTTT
>-|TRBV5-1|-|TRBJ2-1
CASSLQHRFGDEQFF
TGCGCCAGCAGCTTACAACACCGGTTCGGCGATGAGCAGTTCTTC
>-|TRBV5-1|TRBD1|TRBJ2-7
CASSYDRGPNEQYF
TGCGCCAGCAGCTACGACAGGGGGCCTAACGAGCAGTACTTC
>-|TRBV4-1|TRBD1|TRBJ2-7
CASSQEAGGPYEQYF
TGCGCCAGCAGCCAAGAGGCAGGGGGTCCCTACGAGCAGTACTTC
>-|TRBV20-1|-|TRBJ2-1
CSAQDGPRMFF
TGCAGTGCGCAGGATGGGCCTCGAATGTTCTTC
>-|TRBV14|-|TRBJ1-2
CASSQVELYGYTF
TGTGCCAGCAGCCAGGTAGAACTCTATGGCTACACCTTC
>-|TRBV18|-|TRBJ1-1
CASSPPQGGRGTEAFF
TGTGCCAGCTCACCACCCCAGGGCGGGAGGGGGACTGAAGCTTTCTTT
>-|TRBV5-6|-|TRBJ1-2
CASSTPDGYTF
TGTGCCAGCAGCACCCCAGATGGCTACACCTTC
>-|TRBV27|TRBD2|TRBJ2-7
CASSFYRTSGRDHEQYF
TGTGCCAGCAGTTTTTACCGGACTAGCGGGAGGGACCACGAGCAGTACTTC
>many|TRBV7-3|TRBD1|TRBJ2-1
CASRYGQGRLPYNEQFF
TGTGCCAGCAGATACGGACAGGGGCGCCTTCCCTACAATGAGCAGTTCTTC
>-|TRBV2|-|TRBJ1-1
CASLPGRANTEAFF
TGTGCCAGTCTACCGGGACGGGCGAACACTGAAGCTTTCTTT
>few|TRBV19|-|TRBJ1-6
CASSTGANSPLHF
TGTGCCAGTAGTACAGGGGCTAATTCACCCCTCCACTTT
>-|TRBV6-1|-|TRBJ2-3
CASVTRGTTDTQYF
TGTGCCAGCGTGACACGGGGAACCACAGATACGCAGTATTTT
>-|TRBV5-1|TRBD1|TRBJ1-2
CASSVTGGGYTF
TGCGCCAGCAGCGTGACAGGGGGCGGCTACACCTTC
>-|TRBV28|TRBD1|TRBJ1-2
CASSLAETGNYGYTF
TGTGCCAGCAGTTTGGCCGAGACAGGGAACTATGGCTACACCTTC
>-|TRBV2|-|TRBJ2-7
CASSEIYEQYF
TGTGCCAGCAGTGAGATCTACGAGCAGTACTTC
>-|TRBV5-4|TRBD1|TRBJ2-5
CASSHSTGSEETQYF
TGTGCCAGCAGCCACTCGACAGGGTCAGAGGAGACCCAGTACTTC
>few|TRBV27|TRBD1|TRBJ1-2
CARDRGSTSNYGYTF
TGTGCCAGAGACAGGGGCTCTACCTCTAACTATGGCTACACCTTC
>-|TRBV29-1|TRBD1|TRBJ1-4
CSVDQGANEKLFF
TGCAGCGTTGATCAGGGGGCTAATGAAAAACTGTTTTTT
>-|TRBV30|-|TRBJ1-6
CAWKAQIGSPLHF
TGTGCCTGGAAGGCCCAGATAGGTTCACCCCTCCACTTT
>-|TRBV11-2|-|TRBJ2-5
CASSSQIQETQYF
TGTGCCAGCAGCTCGCAGATACAAGAGACCCAGTACTTC
>-|TRBV7-6|-|TRBJ1-3
CASSPGGQHSGNTIYF
TGTGCCAGCAGCCCCGGCGGACAGCACTCTGGAAACACCATATATTTT
>-|TRBV14|-|TRBJ1-1
CASSQVSGLNTEAFF
TGTGCCAGCAGCCAAGTATCCGGGTTGAACACTGAAGCTTTCTTT
>-|TRBV7-2|TRBD2|TRBJ2-1
CASSLSGGPNEQFF
TGTGCCAGCAGCTTAAGCGGGGGTCCTAATGAGCAGTTCTTC